These T cell receptor beta chains were read from a single sample in a study of Ad26.COV2.S vaccination and SARS-CoV-2 variants. Assay: immunoSEQ multiplex PCR; the TCRdb copy retains only in-frame clones and omits some. The table shows roughly 350,000 clones, with less than 90% occurring only once. The sequences come from peripheral blood, collected in a trial of Ad26.COV2.S vaccine versus placebo. The receptors originated from a person aged 18-60 years who received the Ad26.COV2.S COVID-19 vaccine or a placebo. The CDR3 runs from the conserved cysteine through the conserved F or W. A D gene is named only where the DNA matches it firmly. Some rows have no size entry. The others give once, few or many, or a class for an expanded clone.

V gene	clone size	J gene	D gene	CDR3 protein	CDR3 DNA
TRBV10-3	-	TRBJ1-5	-	CAIREDPGFGQPQHF	TGTGCCATCAGGGAAGATCCAGGGTTCGGTCAGCCCCAGCATTTT
TRBV4-3	once	TRBJ2-1	-	CASRTGTGTYNEQFF	TGCGCCAGCAGGACCGGGACCGGAACCTACAATGAGCAGTTCTTC
TRBV28	few	TRBJ2-6	TRBD1	CASRTTGAGANVLTF	TGTGCCAGCAGGACTACAGGGGCTGGGGCCAACGTCCTGACTTTC
TRBV7-9	-	TRBJ2-3	-	CASSQERTPHF	TGTGCCAGCAGCCAAGAACGGACCCCGCATTTT
TRBV19	few	TRBJ1-6	TRBD1	CASSAGQLNSPLHF	TGTGCCAGTAGTGCGGGACAGCTAAATTCACCCCTCCACTTT
TRBV28	-	TRBJ1-5	TRBD1	CASRGGQRPQPQHF	TGTGCCAGCAGAGGGGGACAGAGACCTCAGCCCCAGCATTTT
TRBV7-9	-	TRBJ2-7	-	CASSLTAEQYF	TGTGCCAGCAGCCTGACCGCCGAGCAGTACTTC
TRBV5-1	-	TRBJ2-3	-	CASSLVAEFGDTQYF	TGCGCCAGCAGCTTGGTCGCGGAGTTCGGGGATACGCAGTATTTT
TRBV6-5	-	TRBJ1-6	TRBD1	CASSYGTGGDNSPLHF	TGTGCCAGCAGTTACGGGACAGGGGGCGATAATTCACCCCTCCACTTT
TRBV9	-	TRBJ2-5	TRBD2	CASSESPSGQETQYF	TGTGCCAGCAGCGAGAGTCCTAGCGGACAAGAGACCCAGTACTTC
TRBV9	once	TRBJ1-2	-	CASSLFGNYGYTF	TGTGCCAGCAGCTTGTTCGGAAACTATGGCTACACCTTC